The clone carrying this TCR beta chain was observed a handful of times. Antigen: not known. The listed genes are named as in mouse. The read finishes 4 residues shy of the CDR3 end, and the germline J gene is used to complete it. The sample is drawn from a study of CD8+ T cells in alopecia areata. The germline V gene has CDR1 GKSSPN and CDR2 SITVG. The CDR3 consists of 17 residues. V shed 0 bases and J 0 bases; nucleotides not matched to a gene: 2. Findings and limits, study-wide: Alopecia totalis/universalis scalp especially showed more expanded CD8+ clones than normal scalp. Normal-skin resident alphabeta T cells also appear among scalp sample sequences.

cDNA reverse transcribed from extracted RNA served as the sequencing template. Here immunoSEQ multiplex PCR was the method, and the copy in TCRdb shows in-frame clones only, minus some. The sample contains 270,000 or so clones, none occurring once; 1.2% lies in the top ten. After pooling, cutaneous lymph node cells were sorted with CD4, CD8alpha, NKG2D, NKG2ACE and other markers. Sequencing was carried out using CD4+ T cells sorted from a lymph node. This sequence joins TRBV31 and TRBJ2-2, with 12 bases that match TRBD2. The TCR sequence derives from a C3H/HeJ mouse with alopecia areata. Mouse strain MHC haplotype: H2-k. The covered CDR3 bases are TGTGCCTGGAGTCTGGGACTGGGGGGTGCAAACACCGGG. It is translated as CAWSLGLGGANTG. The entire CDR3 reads CAWSLGLGGANTGQLYF.